These 19 T cell receptor beta chains came from one sample sequenced in a study of CD8+CD57+ T cells in acquired aplastic anemia. Flow cytometry had shown expanded CD8+CD57+ cells in the patients chosen for sequencing. Using genomic DNA as the template, TCR beta VDJ and CDR3 profiling was carried out. TCRdb reprocessed the reads with MiXCR, giving one entry per CDR3 protein. The profile shows 160,000 or so distinct CDR3 sequences, about 45% of them singletons. The sample comprised sorted CD4+, CD8+, or CD8+CD57+ T cells (not recorded which) from PBMCs. These receptors came from a human donor with aplastic anemia.

Of note for this clonotype: The conserved final phenylalanine or tryptophan is absent from the CDR3, which likely points to a read error. The V gene is TRBV20-1, the J gene TRBJ2-7; TRBD2 matches at 12 bases. The closer fit of TRBJ2-5 to the DNA end suggests the J call may be wrong. The CDR3 sequence is 17 residues long. CDR1 and CDR2 (germline): DFQATT, SNEGSKA (reference sequence). CDR3 bases: TGCAGTGCTAGACCCCCCGGACTAGCGGGGAGCCAAGAGACCCAGTACCTC. This encodes CSARPPGLAGSQETQYL.

This clonotype was found many times. J is TRBJ2-5 and V is TRBV6-1; TRBD2 aligns across 8 bases. CDR1 is MNHNS and CDR2 is SASEGT in the germline V gene. The junction had 8 bases not matched to a gene; V was cut back by 6 bases and J by 5 bases. The CDR3 has 14 residues. The CDR3 sequence is CASRKPGLGETQYF. CDR3 in DNA: TGTGCCAGCAGAAAGCCGGGACTAGGGGAGACCCAGTACTTC.

This clonotype came up many times. The chain joins TRBV24-1 to TRBJ1-2; D gene uncertain. The CDR3 runs 13 residues. V shed 5 bases and J shed 0 bases, with 6 bases lying between them. Germline CDR1 reads KGHDR; CDR2 reads SFDVKD. The CDR3 DNA follows: TGTGCCACCAGTGGCTTCCCTAACTATGGCTACACCTTC. It translates to CATSGFPNYGYTF.

This clonotype was counted at least ten times. The chain's CDR3 is CSVQYVAGNTIYF. In DNA, the CDR3 is TGCAGCGTTCAATATGTGGCGGGAAACACCATATATTTT. The V call is TRBV29-1, the J call TRBJ1-3; D unresolved. Germline CDR1 is SQVTM and CDR2 is ANQGSEA. V gave up 5 bases and J gave up 4 bases, with 12 bases separating them. This CDR3 spans 13 amino acids.

This clonotype has just a few counts. This chain joins TRBV20-1 and TRBJ1-6; TRBD1 is a possible D gene (5 bases). Germline V gene sequence: CDR1 DFQATT, CDR2 SNEGSKA (reference sequence). This CDR3 contains 14 residues. The V gene lost 6 bases and the J gene lost 8 bases, with 17 bases spanning the gap. CDR3 protein: CSAQAGTVDSPLHF. The DNA of the CDR3 is TGCAGTGCGCAGGCCGGGACGGTGGATTCACCCCTCCACTTT.

J is TRBJ2-5 and V is TRBV24-1; D gene uncertain. This CDR3 is built from 14 residues. The ends were cut back, 7 bases at V and 2 bases at J, with 13 bases in the middle. Germline CDR1 and CDR2: KGHDR and SFDVKD. CDR3 region: CATSPSGKQETQYF. For the CDR3, the DNA is TGTGCCACCAGCCCCTCGGGTAAACAAGAGACCCAGTACTTC.

This clonotype was recorded many times. This CDR3 is CATSDLQIRGTQETQYF. In DNA form, the CDR3 reads TGTGCCACCAGTGATTTGCAAATCCGGGGCACCCAAGAGACCCAGTACTTC. The chain recombines TRBV24-1 with TRBJ2-5; D tentatively fits TRBD1 or TRBD2 (5 bases each). V lost 0 bases to trimming and J lost 1 base, with 14 bases between them. The CDR3 is 17 amino acids. Germline lookup yields CDR1 KGHDR and CDR2 SFDVKD.

This clonotype is classed as medium-sized. The chain employs TRBV7-2 and TRBJ2-5; a weak D match, TRBD2 (6 bases). Trimming shortened V by 1 base and J by 5 bases, and 8 bases separated the two germline ends. The V gene's germline CDR1 is SGHTA and CDR2 FQGNSA. The CDR3 is 13 residues long. The CDR3 DNA reads TGTGCCAGCAGCTTAGTCGGAGGGGAGACCCAGTACTTC. Translation: CASSLVGGETQYF.

Concerning this clonotype itself: Just one base apart from a much larger clone, this may be a read error. The chain carries TRBV27 and TRBJ2-7, with TRBD2 identical over 8 bases. The CDR3 totals 16 residues. CDR1 is MNHEY and CDR2 is SMNVEV in the germline V gene (reference sequence). This chain's CDR3 is CASSSGTRIPAYKQYF. DNA for the CDR3: TGTGCCAGCAGCTCCGGGACTAGAATTCCAGCCTACAAGCAGTACTTC.

The chain carries TRBV19 and TRBJ1-2; TRBD1 is a possible D gene (6 bases). Between the trimmed V and J ends, which lost 10 bases and 3 bases, there was a span of 18 bases. This CDR3 spans 14 amino acids. Germline assignment: CDR1 LNHDA and CDR2 SQIVND (reference sequence). CDR3 residues: CATFGGASYYGYTF. The CDR3 DNA follows: TGTGCCACCTTCGGGGGGGCGAGCTACTATGGCTACACCTTC.

V gene TRBV7-9 combines with J gene TRBJ1-4, with D unclear. Germline CDR1 and CDR2: SEHNR and FQNEAQ (reference sequence). The CDR3 extends over 11 amino acids. V dropped 3 bases and J dropped 8 bases, with 4 bases sitting between them. In DNA, the CDR3 is TGTGCCAGCAGCTTTAGAGAAAAACTGTTTTTT. This encodes CASSFREKLFF.

To note about this clonotype: This may arise from a read error, as a much more abundant clone is one base away. The rearrangement uses TRBV5-1 and TRBJ2-5, with D possibly being TRBD2 (5 bases). CDR1 is SGHRS and CDR2 is YFSETQ in the germline V gene. The CDR3 totals 16 residues. The CDR3 loop reads CAISLRAIGTGETQYF. CDR3 sequence (DNA): TGCGCCATCAGCTTGCGGGCGATAGGTACGGGAGAGACCCAGTACTTC. The whole variable domain, filled in from reference TRBV5-1 and TRBJ2-5, reads KAGVTQTPRYLIKTRGQQVTLSCSPISGHRSVSWYQQTPGQGLQFLFEYFSETQRNKGNFPGRFSGRQFSNSRSEMNVSTLELGDSALYLCAISLRAIGTGETQYFGPGTRLLVL.

This clonotype showed up many times. V and J are TRBV20-1 and TRBJ2-3; D uncertain. V lost 0 bases, J lost 5 bases, and 15 bases lay in between. Germline V gene lookup returns CDR1 DFQATT and CDR2 SNEGSKA (reference sequence). The length of the CDR3 is 15 residues. The CDR3 nucleotides are TGCAGTGCTAGAGATCCCAAGAAGATTGAAGATACGCAGTATTTT. Protein product: CSARDPKKIEDTQYF.

The V call is TRBV24-1, the J call TRBJ2-7; 7 bases agree with TRBD1. V dropped 3 bases and J dropped 3; count of bases not matched to a gene: 7. This CDR3 has 15 amino acids. The germline V gene encodes CDR1 KGHDR and CDR2 SFDVKD. Written as DNA, the CDR3 is TGTGCCACCAGTGATCCGACAGGGAAAAGCTACGAGCAGTACTTC. It yields the protein CATSDPTGKSYEQYF.

This clonotype was detected a few times. The rearrangement uses TRBV6-1 and TRBJ2-2; the D gene is possibly TRBD1 (7 bases). V was pared by 5 bases and J by 1 base, with 11 bases between. The CDR3 runs 15 residues. Germline assignment: CDR1 MNHNS and CDR2 SASEGT. CDR3 bases: TGTGCCAGCAGTCGCAGGGGGGTGAACACCGGGGAGCTGTTTTTT. Amino acid sequence: CASSRRGVNTGELFF.

The chain combines TRBV7-2 with TRBJ2-7; TRBD1 agrees at 9 bases. The germline gives CDR1 SGHTA, CDR2 FQGNSA. CDR3 length equals 13 residues. The ends lost 5 bases at V and 6 bases at J; junction bases unmatched: 5. CDR3 coding DNA: TGTGCCAGCAGCCTAGACAGGGGGGGCGAGCAGTACTTC. Residues: CASSLDRGGEQYF.

This chain links TRBV24-1 with TRBJ2-1; 7 bases are shared with TRBD1. Trimming cost V 9 bases and J 2 bases; bases outside gene matches: 3. Germline V gene sequence: CDR1 KGHDR, CDR2 SFDVKD. CDR3 length equals 13 residues. CDR3 coding DNA: TGTGCCACCGGGGACAGTCCCTACAATGAGCAGTTCTTC. Encoded protein: CATGDSPYNEQFF.

The chain uses TRBV10-2 and TRBJ2-7; 7 nucleotides agree with TRBD2. The CDR3 runs to 12 residues. In germline, CDR1 is WSHSY, CDR2 SAAADI. The V gene end was trimmed by 8 bases and the J gene end by 0 bases; junction bases not matched to a gene: 1. The CDR3 sequence is CASWDYSYEQYF. The DNA for the CDR3 is TGCGCCAGCTGGGACTACTCCTACGAGCAGTACTTC.

This clonotype was observed many times. The rearrangement uses TRBV12-3 or TRBV12-4 and TRBJ2-3, with no clear D. The V end was cut by 7 bases, the J end by 6 bases, with 11 bases between. The CDR3 loop spans 12 amino acids. The CDR3 nucleotides read TGTGCCAGCATGACCCGGACCGATACGCAGTATTTT. This translates into CASMTRTDTQYF.